Listed below are T cell receptor beta chains from one sample, sequenced in a study of blood T cells in healthy people across ages. TCRdb recomputed calls from the 5' RACE reads with MiXCR, one row per CDR3 protein. The table lists approximately 810,000 distinct CDR3 sequences, about 28% of them singletons. Material: blood. The receptors come from a woman aged 80 or over in good health. Each CDR3 is given with its conserved first and last residue. A D gene is named only where the DNA matches it firmly. Clone size appears in some rows only: once, few, many, or a class for an expanded clone.

TRBJ2-3 many TRBV3-1 . CASSAPGDTQYF TGTGCCAGCAGCGCACCTGGAGATACGCAGTATTTT
TRBJ2-7 . TRBV5-5 TRBD1 CASRGGADRGYERYF TGTGCCAGCAGGGGAGGGGCGGACAGGGGTTACGAGCGGTACTTC
TRBJ1-2 once TRBV20-1 . CSGYSPFYGYTF TGCAGTGGCTATTCACCCTTCTATGGCTACACCTTC
TRBJ2-3 many TRBV25-1 . CASSELSGGRDTQYF TGTGCCAGCAGTGAATTGTCAGGGGGGAGAGATACGCAGTATTTT
TRBJ1-1 few TRBV20-1 . CSPKGLNTEAFF TGCAGTCCCAAGGGGCTGAACACTGAAGCTTTCTTT
TRBJ1-2 many TRBV15 . CATSREGVEYTF TGTGCCACCAGCAGAGAGGGGGTGGAATACACCTTC
TRBJ1-2 many TRBV20-1 . CSAREDGGRYDYGYTF TGCAGTGCTAGAGAGGATGGGGGGCGCTATGACTATGGCTACACCTTC
TRBJ2-3 . TRBV4-3 . CASSQGVGGGGADTQYF TGCGCCAGCAGCCAAGGCGTGGGGGGGGGCGGCGCAGATACGCAGTATTTT
TRBJ1-4 . TRBV2 . CASTQGLISAEKLFF TGTGCCAGCACACAGGGTCTAATCTCGGCGGAAAAACTGTTTTTT
TRBJ2-3 many TRBV20-1 . CSRSGLREGDTQYF TGCAGTCGCTCGGGACTCCGCGAGGGAGATACGCAGTATTTT
TRBJ2-3 few TRBV18 . CASSPPGSGNTDTQYF TGTGCCAGCTCACCACCGGGTTCAGGGAACACAGATACGCAGTATTTT
TRBJ2-1 . TRBV24-1 . CADNEQFF TGTGCCGACAATGAGCAGTTCTTC
TRBJ2-5 many TRBV7-7 TRBD2 CASSMGLAQETQYF TGTGCTAGCAGCATGGGACTAGCCCAAGAGACCCAGTACTTC
TRBJ1-3 . TRBV5-5 . CASSQNRNPSGNTIYF TGTGCCAGCAGCCAAAACAGGAATCCTTCTGGAAACACCATATATTTT
TRBJ2-7 many TRBV5-6 TRBD2 CASSLAGILYEQYF TGTGCCAGCAGTCTAGCGGGGATACTCTACGAGCAGTACTTC
TRBJ1-5 many TRBV20-1 . CSARDPLNQPQHF TGCAGTGCTAGAGATCCCTTAAATCAGCCCCAGCATTTT
TRBJ1-6 many TRBV4-2 . CASSQAPGSPLHF TGTGCCAGCAGCCAAGCCCCGGGGTCACCCCTCCACTTT